This T cell receptor (beta chain) was captured by sequencing in a study of blood T cell repertoires in COVID-19 (dated by TCRdb to 2020 to 2022). Regarding the complete study: Samples covering the acute and convalescent phases of COVID-19 were provided by collaborators in the United States, Italy and Spain. A freely available public database, intended as a resource for researchers studying the immune response to SARS-CoV-2, is where the repertoires were released. Samples were obtained from the ongoing ImmuneRACE study (first 160 participants) and from about 1,300 subjects provided by 6 global collaborators. Where HLA class I and class II types were available, the types were taken from metadata supplied by the sample provider, not from assay-based typing. A de-identified subject ID, COVID-19 status, age in years and sex were almost always included in the sample metadata. The dataset comprised deeply sampled blood TCRbeta repertoires from subjects exposed to, actively infected with, or recovered from COVID-19. The prospective study material was composed of cDNA or gDNA derived from T cells, B-cell-depleted T cells, or PBMCs.

Each collaborating institution followed its own protocols to collect whole blood in K2EDTA tubes. For TCRbeta analysis, collaborators shipped samples as frozen whole blood, isolated PBMCs, or DNA extracted from either of those sample types. In the case of this clone: Its specific antigen is unknown. The sample holds no much larger clone one base away, and base qualities are not on file.

Study-wide findings and limitations: Clinical and demographic metadata were provided uncurated, with the amount varying by source and participant.

TCRbeta CDR3 regions were amplified from genomic DNA by means of the immunoSEQ Assay, a bias-controlled multiplex PCR. The authors' analysis ran thus. The number of nucleated cells in each sample was estimated by amplification of reference gene primers within the assay. Sequence reads were collapsed and filtered to measure the absolute abundance of every unique TCRbeta CDR3 rearrangement. For each sample, productive Simpson clonality was calculated as the square root of Simpson's diversity index over productive rearrangements. TCRdb limited this immuneACCESS table to in-frame rearrangements with V and J called. A share of clones is missing; checked studies link under half to unresolved V genes, and the rest is unexplained. V and J calls and clone size follow that table, whereas D and trimming were derived from the DNA. The sample records 95,000 to 150,000 clones, around 90% of which are singletons. About 0.9% of the sample is taken by the ten largest.

Trimming removed 7 bases from V and 5 bases from J, leaving 10 bases between the germline ends. There are 11 amino acids in the CDR3, from cysteine to phenylalanine inclusive. The entry retains the CDR3 DNA only, 33 bases that are in frame from base 1. Looking up the germline V gene (reference sequence) yields CDR1 DFQATT and CDR2 SNEGSKA. The receptor was derived from a woman in her forties or fifties with active or convalescent COVID-19. Sequencing used peripheral blood. The rearrangement combines TRBV20-1 with TRBJ2-3, with no confident D gene call. The CDR3 region reads CSVYFGDTQYF. The nucleotide sequence is TGCAGTGTCTATTTTGGAGATACGCAGTATTTT.